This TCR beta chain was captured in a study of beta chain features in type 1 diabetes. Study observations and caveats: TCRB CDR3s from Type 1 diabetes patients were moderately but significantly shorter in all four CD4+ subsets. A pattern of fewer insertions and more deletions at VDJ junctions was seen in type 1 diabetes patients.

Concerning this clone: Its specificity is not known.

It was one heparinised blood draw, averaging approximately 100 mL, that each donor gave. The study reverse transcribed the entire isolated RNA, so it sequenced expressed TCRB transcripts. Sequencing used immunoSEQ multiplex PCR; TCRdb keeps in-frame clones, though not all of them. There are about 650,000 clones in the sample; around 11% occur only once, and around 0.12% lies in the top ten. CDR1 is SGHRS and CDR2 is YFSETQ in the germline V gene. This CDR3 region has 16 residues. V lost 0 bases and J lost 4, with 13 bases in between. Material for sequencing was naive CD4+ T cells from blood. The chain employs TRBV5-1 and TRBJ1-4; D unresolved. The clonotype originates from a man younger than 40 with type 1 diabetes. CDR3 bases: TGCGCCAGCAGCTTGGGGGCCTCCCTTCTTAATGAAAAACTGTTTTTT. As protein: CASSLGASLLNEKLFF.